Only one count was recorded for the clone carrying this T cell receptor beta chain. These data come from a study of technical replicates of blood from several donors. The protocol was immunoSEQ multiplex PCR, while the TCRdb copy is restricted to in-frame clones and leaves out a portion. The table has 91,000 or so clones, approximately 94% seen once. CDR1 is SEHNR and CDR2 is FQNEAQ in the germline V gene (reference sequence). The CDR3 is 13 amino acids. Trimming took 9 bases from V and 4 from J, leaving 16 bases between them. The chain joins TRBV7-9 to TRBJ2-7; weak D call: TRBD1 (6 bases). Sequencing was performed on T cells isolated from PBMCs. The clonotype was recovered from a human donor in good health. The CDR3 is CASQGHEGYEQYF. The CDR3 DNA reads TGTGCCAGTCAGGGGCATGAGGGTTACGAGCAGTACTTC. Using reference TRBV7-9 and TRBJ2-7 for the parts outside the CDR3, the full variable domain is DTGVSQNPRHKITKRGQNVTFRCDPISEHNRLYWYRQTLGQGPEFLTYFQNEAQLEKSRLLSDRFSAERPKGSFSTLEIQRTEQGDSAMYLCASQGHEGYEQYFGPGTRLTVT.